Listed below are T cell receptor beta chains from one sample, sequenced in a study of shared clonotypes between healthy human individuals. TCRdb's copy holds only in-frame clones and misses some; the assay was immunoSEQ multiplex PCR. The sample has some 1,100,000 clones, 70% to 80% seen once. Material: memory CD4+ T cells from PBMCs. Receptor source: a man younger than 35 in good health. Some clones in this sample may be carry-over from other donors' samples. Each CDR3 is given with its conserved first and last residue. A D gene is named only where the DNA matches it firmly.

d_gene: -; j_gene: TRBJ2-7; v_gene: TRBV1; CDR3aa: CTSSRIDWNSYEQYF
d_gene: -; j_gene: TRBJ1-4; v_gene: TRBV19; CDR3aa: CASSPPGHATNEKLFF
d_gene: -; j_gene: TRBJ1-1; v_gene: TRBV10-3; CDR3aa: CASSSLQNTEAFF
d_gene: -; j_gene: TRBJ2-5; v_gene: TRBV10-1; CDR3aa: CASSLGAGEETQYF
d_gene: TRBD2; j_gene: TRBJ2-1; v_gene: TRBV30; CDR3aa: CACSVPHSGINEQFF
d_gene: TRBD2; j_gene: TRBJ2-7; v_gene: TRBV5-4; CDR3aa: CASSPDYRGEVDSYEQYF
d_gene: -; j_gene: TRBJ2-7; v_gene: TRBV2; CDR3aa: CASSEQGTRYEQYF
d_gene: -; j_gene: TRBJ2-3; v_gene: TRBV7-6; CDR3aa: CASSGGPGTDTQYF
d_gene: -; j_gene: TRBJ2-2; v_gene: TRBV28; CDR3aa: CASTARGLGLFF
d_gene: -; j_gene: TRBJ1-4; v_gene: TRBV9; CDR3aa: CASSVEWRQRKLFF
d_gene: TRBD2; j_gene: TRBJ2-1; v_gene: TRBV19; CDR3aa: CASSRLAGHYNEQFF
d_gene: TRBD1; j_gene: TRBJ1-5; v_gene: TRBV2; CDR3aa: CASTRDRPYSNQPQHF
d_gene: TRBD2; j_gene: TRBJ2-1; v_gene: TRBV5-1; CDR3aa: CASSFTTSGNNEQFF
d_gene: -; j_gene: TRBJ1-2; v_gene: TRBV5-1; CDR3aa: CASSLALASSIYGYTF
d_gene: TRBD1; j_gene: TRBJ1-1; v_gene: TRBV2; CDR3aa: CATGGQLKAFF
d_gene: -; j_gene: TRBJ1-5; v_gene: TRBV28; CDR3aa: CASSLSQGGGQPQHF
d_gene: -; j_gene: TRBJ2-1; v_gene: TRBV18; CDR3aa: CASSPPGAAGNEQFF
d_gene: -; j_gene: TRBJ1-2; v_gene: TRBV27; CDR3aa: CASSLWGGRSEGYTF
d_gene: -; j_gene: TRBJ1-4; v_gene: TRBV19; CDR3aa: CATRRGGKLFF
d_gene: -; j_gene: TRBJ2-7; v_gene: TRBV7-2; CDR3aa: CASSLERVGYEQYF
d_gene: -; j_gene: TRBJ1-1; v_gene: TRBV7-3; CDR3aa: CASSLTWGGNTEAFF
d_gene: -; j_gene: TRBJ1-5; v_gene: TRBV2; CDR3aa: CASSDRGHNQPQHF
d_gene: TRBD2; j_gene: TRBJ2-1; v_gene: TRBV10-1; CDR3aa: CASSNIRGDEQFF
d_gene: -; j_gene: -; v_gene: TRBV30; CDR3aa: CAWSVLTAGSYEQYF
d_gene: -; j_gene: TRBJ1-2; v_gene: TRBV5-8; CDR3aa: CASRFKGRNYGYTF
d_gene: TRBD1; j_gene: TRBJ1-1; v_gene: TRBV2; CDR3aa: CASSGFRTGTTEAFF
d_gene: TRBD2; j_gene: TRBJ2-7; v_gene: TRBV28; CDR3aa: CASNRLARGHYEQYF
d_gene: TRBD2; j_gene: TRBJ2-7; v_gene: TRBV5-1; CDR3aa: CASGDQGREAHEQYF
d_gene: -; j_gene: TRBJ2-2; v_gene: TRBV7-3; CDR3aa: CASSFVAGELFF
d_gene: -; j_gene: TRBJ2-7; v_gene: TRBV27; CDR3aa: CASSLFGASALYEQYF
d_gene: -; j_gene: TRBJ2-3; v_gene: TRBV7-6; CDR3aa: CASSRTATGSDTQYF
d_gene: -; j_gene: TRBJ2-5; v_gene: TRBV5-1; CDR3aa: CASSLDFGKETQYF
d_gene: -; j_gene: TRBJ2-7; v_gene: TRBV19; CDR3aa: CASSIVYGSAYEQYF
d_gene: -; j_gene: TRBJ2-7; v_gene: TRBV28; CDR3aa: CASSYGPSYEQYF
d_gene: TRBD1; j_gene: TRBJ1-2; v_gene: TRBV7-3; CDR3aa: CASSARTGGVVYGYTF
d_gene: TRBD2; j_gene: TRBJ2-7; v_gene: TRBV2; CDR3aa: CASSEAGNFFGTSSYEQYF
d_gene: -; j_gene: TRBJ1-3; v_gene: TRBV7-9; CDR3aa: CASSLNHGNTIYF
d_gene: -; j_gene: TRBJ2-2; v_gene: TRBV7-3; CDR3aa: CASRDSGSGELFF
d_gene: TRBD1; j_gene: TRBJ1-2; v_gene: TRBV6-6; CDR3aa: CASSLDRGRIGYTF
d_gene: TRBD1; j_gene: TRBJ1-1; v_gene: TRBV28; CDR3aa: CASSSGQGGTEAFF
d_gene: -; j_gene: TRBJ1-3; v_gene: TRBV5-1; CDR3aa: CASRGPSGNTIYF
d_gene: -; j_gene: TRBJ2-7; v_gene: TRBV21-1; CDR3aa: CASSKASPKREEIHEQYF
d_gene: -; j_gene: TRBJ2-3; v_gene: TRBV9; CDR3aa: CASSVVGRHTDTQYF
d_gene: -; j_gene: TRBJ2-7; v_gene: TRBV30; CDR3aa: CAWSGGQGSYYEQYF
d_gene: -; j_gene: TRBJ2-3; v_gene: TRBV11-2; CDR3aa: CASSLGTGRTDTQYF
d_gene: -; j_gene: TRBJ2-7; v_gene: TRBV28; CDR3aa: CASSLPLITGEQYF
d_gene: -; j_gene: TRBJ1-4; v_gene: TRBV29-1; CDR3aa: CSVGWGTTNEKLFF
d_gene: -; j_gene: TRBJ2-1; v_gene: TRBV9; CDR3aa: CASSVAASSYNEQFF
d_gene: TRBD2; j_gene: TRBJ2-2; v_gene: TRBV5-4; CDR3aa: CASSSVAGMRTGELFF
d_gene: TRBD2; j_gene: TRBJ2-1; v_gene: TRBV4-2; CDR3aa: CASSQDRTSYNEQFF
d_gene: -; j_gene: TRBJ2-3; v_gene: TRBV28; CDR3aa: CAGKEGGTDTQYF
d_gene: TRBD1; j_gene: TRBJ2-6; v_gene: TRBV18; CDR3aa: CASSPGQGRANVLTF
d_gene: TRBD2; j_gene: TRBJ2-7; v_gene: TRBV15; CDR3aa: CATSLGGSSYEQYF
d_gene: -; j_gene: TRBJ1-2; v_gene: TRBV21-1; CDR3aa: CASSKGPGKRGYTF